The 26 T cell receptor beta chains below all came from one sample that was sequenced in a study of T cells in Graves' hyperthyroidism and ophthalmopathy. Amplified TCR beta CDR3 regions derived from RNA transcripts. An initial round of RT-PCR targeting the TCR CDR3 relied on the HTBI primer set. TCRdb reprocessed the multiplex PCR reads via MiXCR and lists one record per CDR3 protein. The data hold approximately 480,000 distinct CDR3 sequences, with less than 25% observed a single time. Sequencing was carried out using blood. These receptor sequences come from a young man with Graves' hyperthyroidism.

This clonotype was observed a handful of times. This chain connects TRBV9 to TRBJ1-1; weak D call: TRBD1 (6 bases). This CDR3 is 16 amino acids long. V gave up 0 bases and J gave up 0 bases, with 12 bases separating them. Germline loops: CDR1 SGDLS, CDR2 YYNGEE. The CDR3 reads CASSVVRGELNTEAFF. The CDR3 bases are TGTGCCAGCAGCGTAGTAAGGGGGGAGTTGAACACTGAAGCTTTCTTT.

The rearrangement uses TRBV6-1 and TRBJ1-1; 10 bases agree with TRBD1. J lost 0 bases, V lost 8 bases, and 6 bases had no gene match. Germline CDR1 reads MNHNS; CDR2 reads SASEGT. CDR3 length equals 15 residues. CDR3 in amino acids: CASARDRGMNTEAFF. For the CDR3, the DNA is TGTGCCAGCGCCAGGGACAGGGGCATGAACACTGAAGCTTTCTTT.

This clonotype was picked up many times. The V call is TRBV2, the J call TRBJ2-2; D gene ambiguous. Trimming took off 6 bases at V and 1 base at J, with 12 bases between the two ends. The germline V gene has CDR1 SNHLY and CDR2 FYNNEI. CDR3 size: 15 residues. The DNA of the CDR3 is TGTGCCAGCAGCACCAGGACCGTGAACACCGGGGAGCTGTTTTTT. Protein sequence: CASSTRTVNTGELFF.

This chain connects TRBV5-1 to TRBJ1-3; D is unresolved. Trimming pared 3 bases from V and 0 bases from J, leaving 7 bases between. In germline, CDR1 is SGHRS, CDR2 YFSETQ. The CDR3 runs 14 residues. The CDR3 bases are TGCGCCAGCAGCTCGATGAGCTCTGGAAACACCATATATTTT. This sequence encodes CASSSMSSGNTIYF. Filled out from reference TRBV5-1 and TRBJ1-3, the complete variable domain reads KAGVTQTPRYLIKTRGQQVTLSCSPISGHRSVSWYQQTPGQGLQFLFEYFSETQRNKGNFPGRFSGRQFSNSRSEMNVSTLELGDSALYLCASSSMSSGNTIYFGEGSWLTVV.

In its sample, this clonotype was seen many times. This rearrangement joins TRBV20-1 to TRBJ2-4; unclear D gene. CDR3 length equals 14 residues. Trimming removed 3 bases from V and 0 bases from J, with 9 bases in between. Germline V gene lookup returns CDR1 DFQATT and CDR2 SNEGSKA (reference sequence). CDR3 amino acids: CSASPFLAKNIQYF. The CDR3 DNA sequence: TGCAGTGCTAGCCCGTTCCTAGCCAAAAACATTCAGTACTTC.

The chain carries TRBV28 and TRBJ2-7; TRBD2 is a possible D gene (6 bases). CDR1 and CDR2 from the germline V gene are MDHEN and SYDVKM. V lost 7 bases, J lost 4 bases, and 14 bases lay in between. This CDR3 has 13 residues. The CDR3 DNA follows: TGTGCCAGCACCGGGGGTGCCCCGTACGAGCAGTACTTC. This encodes CASTGGAPYEQYF.

This clonotype was found a few times. One end of the junction does not line up with germline, which may come from a read error. This rearrangement joins TRBV3-1 to TRBJ1-5, with D perhaps TRBD1 (5 bases). This CDR3 is 16 amino acids long. Per germline, CDR1 LGHDT and CDR2 YNNKEL (reference sequence). The DNA for the CDR3 is TGTGCCAGCAGCCAAGCAGGCCAGGGCTCCAATCAGCCCCGGCATTTT. It yields the protein CASSQAGQGSNQPRHF.

The table lists this clonotype with many counts. The V and J genes are TRBV20-1 and TRBJ2-7; D may match TRBD1 or TRBD2 (5 bases each). The V and J ends lost 1 base and 1 base respectively, with 8 bases between them. The CDR3 runs 13 residues. The V gene's germline CDR1 is DFQATT and CDR2 SNEGSKA (reference sequence). This CDR3 is CSARVGGSYEQYF. The DNA of the CDR3 is TGCAGTGCTAGAGTTGGGGGATCCTACGAGCAGTACTTC.

This clonotype occurred many times. Written as DNA, the CDR3 is TGTGCCAGCAGGGGGACAGGGCTGATGGAGCCCCAGCATTTT. This codes for CASRGTGLMEPQHF. The V gene is TRBV6-1, the J gene TRBJ1-5; 9 nucleotides match TRBD1. V lost 6 bases to trimming and J lost 8 bases; unmatched junction nucleotides: 8. This CDR3 is built from 14 residues. The germline gives CDR1 MNHNS, CDR2 SASEGT.

This clonotype was recorded at least ten times. V usage is TRBV10-1 and J usage is TRBJ2-7; maybe TRBD1 (5 bases). The CDR3 extends over 13 amino acids. V lost 2 bases, J lost 6 bases, and 11 bases lay in between. The germline V gene encodes CDR1 WNHNN and CDR2 SYGVQD (reference sequence). CDR3 sequence reads: CASSEGARGEQYF. The CDR3 DNA reads TGCGCCAGCAGTGAGGGGGCCCGCGGCGAGCAGTACTTC.

This clonotype appeared once. The chain has TRBV24-1 and TRBJ1-2; perhaps TRBD1 as D (5 bases). The V gene lost 4 bases and the J gene lost 4 bases, with 9 bases spanning the gap. The CDR3 is 13 residues long. Germline V lookup: CDR1 KGHDR, CDR2 SFDVKD. The CDR3 spells CATSDSGGYGYTF. The CDR3 coding sequence is TGTGCCACCAGTGACTCCGGGGGCTATGGCTACACCTTC.

The CDR3: CATSRDIKRPAEAFF. Written as DNA, the CDR3 is TGTGCCACCAGCAGAGATATAAAGCGCCCAGCTGAAGCTTTCTTT. The rearrangement links TRBV15 to TRBJ1-1, with D unresolved. V was shortened by 0 bases and J by 6 bases, with 14 bases between the two germline ends. The V gene's germline CDR1 is LNHNV and CDR2 YYDKDF (reference sequence). The CDR3 runs to 15 residues.

The chain joins TRBV4-1 to TRBJ1-2, with D perhaps TRBD1 (5 bases). The CDR3 sequence is 14 residues long. The V end was cut by 1 base, the J end by 4 bases, with 10 bases between. CDR1 is MGHRA and CDR2 is YSYEKL in the germline V gene. The DNA for the CDR3 is TGCGCCAGCAGCCAAGGGGGCAGCGTCTATGGCTACACCTTC. It encodes CASSQGGSVYGYTF.

The J gene is TRBJ2-1, the V gene TRBV11-2; D not certain. CDR3 length: 12 residues. Germline CDR1 SGHAT, CDR2 FQNNGV. Between the trimmed V and J ends, which lost 2 bases and 4 bases, there was a span of 3 bases. For the CDR3, the DNA is TGTGCCAGCAGCTTATCTTACAATGAGCAGTTCTTC. Amino acid sequence: CASSLSYNEQFF.

This clonotype was seen ten or more times. The rearrangement links TRBV19 to TRBJ2-7; D may be TRBD2 (5 bases). V dropped 6 bases and J dropped 2 bases, with 11 bases sitting between them. Per germline, CDR1 LNHDA and CDR2 SQIVND (reference sequence). CDR3 length equals 13 residues. CDR3 DNA sequence: TGTGCCAGTAGCTCCATCGGGGCCTACGAGCAGTACTTC. It encodes CASSSIGAYEQYF.

V gene TRBV5-1 combines with J gene TRBJ1-2; D call uncertain. The length of the CDR3 is 14 residues. Germline V lookup: CDR1 SGHRS, CDR2 YFSETQ. V lost 0 bases, J lost 6 bases, and 12 bases lay in between. The CDR3 DNA reads TGCGCCAGCAGCTTGGCCGGTACGGCTAATGGCTACACCTTC. Translation gives CASSLAGTANGYTF.

The chain couples TRBV3-1 to TRBJ1-2; D gene uncertain. The CDR3 has 15 amino acids. The V end lost 0 bases, the J end lost 8 bases, and 16 bases lay between the germline ends. CDR1 and CDR2 from the germline V gene are LGHDT and YNNKEL (reference sequence). CDR3 DNA sequence: TGTGCCAGCAGCCAAGATAATCCGGGAATCAGGGGCTACACCTTC. It translates to CASSQDNPGIRGYTF.

The chain recombines TRBV19 with TRBJ2-6, with D unresolved. Trimming left V 2 bases short and J 4 bases short, with 12 bases between. There are 16 residues in the CDR3. Germline V CDR1 and CDR2: LNHDA, SQIVND (reference sequence). The CDR3 protein is CASSITGGGGANVLTF. CDR3 sequence (DNA): TGTGCCAGTAGTATAACTGGCGGTGGCGGGGCCAACGTCCTGACTTTC.

This clonotype was counted ten times or more. V usage is TRBV2 and J usage is TRBJ1-2, with D hard to call. Germline CDR1 reads SNHLY; CDR2 reads FYNNEI. With 9 bases removed from V and 5 bases from J, the gap between germline ends came to 13 bases. This CDR3 spans 12 amino acids. CDR3 bases: TGTGCCAGTGGAGGAAGTGGGTATGGCTACACCTTC. Amino acids: CASGGSGYGYTF.

This clonotype was detected ten times or more. The gene calls are TRBV19 and TRBJ1-1; TRBD1 might be the D (5 bases). Looked up from germline, CDR1 is LNHDA and CDR2 is SQIVND (reference sequence). With 0 bases removed from V and 1 base from J, the gap between germline ends came to 6 bases. The CDR3 loop spans 14 amino acids. Here the CDR3 reads CASSIDTGNTEAFF. CDR3 DNA: TGTGCCAGTAGTATAGATACAGGGAACACTGAAGCTTTCTTT.

The table lists this clonotype with a few counts. The chain combines TRBV7-9 with TRBJ1-2; unclear D gene. The CDR3 covers 13 residues. V lost 5 bases and J 7 bases, leaving 14 bases between the germline ends. Germline V gene data show CDR1 as SEHNR and CDR2 as FQNEAQ (reference sequence). The CDR3 region is CASSLDMDCGYTF. The CDR3 coding sequence is TGTGCCAGCAGCCTTGACATGGACTGTGGCTACACCTTC.

This chain joins TRBV19 and TRBJ1-2, with TRBD1 matching over 9 bases. Germline CDR1 LNHDA, CDR2 SQIVND (reference sequence). The CDR3 is 14 residues long. V shed 6 bases and J 6 bases; nucleotides not matched to a gene: 8. The CDR3 sequence is CASSSDRGRDGYTF. For the CDR3, the DNA is TGTGCCAGTAGCTCTGACAGGGGGAGGGATGGCTACACCTTC.

This clonotype was counted at least ten times. This chain links TRBV6-5 with TRBJ1-1; 8 nucleotides match TRBD1. Losses at the gene ends were 2 bases for V and 6 bases for J; bases not matched to a gene: 8. This CDR3 is 15 amino acids long. The V gene's germline CDR1 is MNHEY and CDR2 SVGAGI. In DNA form, the CDR3 reads TGTGCCAGCAGTTACAAGAGGACAGGGAAGGCTGAAGCTTTCTTT. Its protein product is CASSYKRTGKAEAFF.

This clonotype was detected ten times or more. J is TRBJ1-1 and V is TRBV6-2 or TRBV6-3; D possibly corresponds to TRBD1 (5 bases). The germline CDR1 and CDR2 sequences are MNHEY and SVGEGT. The V and J ends lost 6 bases and 1 base respectively, with 24 bases between them. The CDR3 has 18 amino acids. CDR3 in amino acids: CASSPKVRDGAWNTEAFF. DNA for the CDR3: TGTGCCAGCAGCCCTAAGGTCCGGGACGGCGCTTGGAACACTGAAGCTTTCTTT.

Details on this clonotype: A much larger clone differs from this one at a single base, so this may be a read error. The chain links TRBV30 to TRBJ2-2, with a possible D match to TRBD1 (5 bases). The CDR3 has 13 residues. The germline gives CDR1 GTSNPN, CDR2 SVGIG (reference sequence). V was shortened by 5 bases and J by 1 base, with 8 bases between the two germline ends. This CDR3 is CAWDQGNTGELFF. The CDR3 region has the DNA TGTGCCTGGGATCAGGGGAACACCGGGGAGCTGTTTTTT.

V is TRBV9 and J is TRBJ1-4; D might be TRBD1 (6 bases). With 4 bases removed from V and 0 bases from J, the gap between germline ends came to 13 bases. This CDR3 has 16 residues. Per the germline V gene, CDR1 is SGDLS and CDR2 is YYNGEE. CDR3 amino acids: CASSQGQLSTNEKLFF. CDR3 nucleotide sequence: TGTGCCAGCAGCCAAGGACAGCTTTCAACTAATGAAAAACTGTTTTTT. Supplemented by reference TRBV9 and TRBJ1-4, the full variable domain reads DSGVTQTPKHLITATGQRVTLRCSPRSGDLSVYWYQQSLDQGLQFLIQYYNGEERAKGNILERFSAQQFPDLHSELNLSSLELGDSALYFCASSQGQLSTNEKLFFGSGTQLSVL.